The clone carrying this TCR beta chain was counted at least ten times. What it recognizes is unknown. Each TCR transcript was tagged with a 10-nucleotide random UMI during 5'RACE. Each CDR3 protein gets one entry after TCRdb re-called the 5' RACE reads with MiXCR. The data show 25,000 to 30,000 distinct CDR3 sequences, with roughly a sixth seen just once and about 5% held by the top ten. Time point noted: technical triplicate 3. The cells used in sorted libraries, CD4+ or CD8+ T cells, numbered some 1 million. This record comes from a study of neurological immune-mediated disorders. Whole-study findings and limits: Across subjects, no CDR3 amino acid sequence appeared in expanded clones of more than one subject, a finding that suggested private repertoires in all groups. The greatest TCR clonal expansion occurred in HTLV-1-associated myelopathy and the least in multiple sclerosis, which fell below healthy controls.

This CDR3 is built from 14 residues. V shed 5 bases, J shed 5 bases, and the junction held 5 bases outside the gene matches. Per the germline V gene, CDR1 is DFQATT and CDR2 is SNEGSKA (reference sequence). The source is a female donor with HTLV-1-associated myelopathy (HAM/TSP). The sequencing sample was made of CD4+ T cells from blood. The rearrangement links TRBV20-1 to TRBJ2-3; TRBD2 agrees at 12 bases. CDR3 sequence: CSAELAGGIDTQYF. The DNA for the CDR3 is TGCAGTGCTGAACTAGCGGGGGGTATAGATACGCAGTATTTT.